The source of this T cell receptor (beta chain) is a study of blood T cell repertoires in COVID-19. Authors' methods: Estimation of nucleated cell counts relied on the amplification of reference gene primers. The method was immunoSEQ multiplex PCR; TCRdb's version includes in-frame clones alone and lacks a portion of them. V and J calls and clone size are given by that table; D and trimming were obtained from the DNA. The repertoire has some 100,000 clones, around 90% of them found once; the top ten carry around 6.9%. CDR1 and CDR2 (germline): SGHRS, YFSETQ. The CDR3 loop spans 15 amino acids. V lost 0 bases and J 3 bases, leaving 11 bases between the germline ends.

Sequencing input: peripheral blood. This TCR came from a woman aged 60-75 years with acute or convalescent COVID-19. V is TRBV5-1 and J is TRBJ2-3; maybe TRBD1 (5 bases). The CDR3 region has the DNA TGCGCCAGCAGCTTGGAGCAGGGTCGGACAGATACGCAGTATTTT. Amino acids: CASSLEQGRTDTQYF.